The 24 T cell receptor beta chains below were found in one sample sequenced in a study of T cell changes during pregnancy in multiple sclerosis. The data were produced by immunoSEQ multiplex PCR, yet TCRdb's version contains in-frame clones alone and is incomplete. The sample yields tens of thousands of clones, around 89% seen once. The material sequenced was CD4+ T cells from peripheral blood mononuclear cells, taken in the first trimester of pregnancy. These TCRs come from a female donor with multiple sclerosis, enrolled in a pregnancy study.

The chain links TRBV5-1 to TRBJ1-1; 7 nucleotides align to TRBD1. Germline CDR1 and CDR2: SGHRS and YFSETQ. The CDR3 is made up of 16 amino acids. Trimming took 2 bases from V and 0 from J; bases not matched to a gene: 7. The CDR3 coding sequence is TGCGCCAGCAGCTTAGGGGACAGACCGCTGAACACTGAAGCTTTCTTT. This sequence encodes CASSLGDRPLNTEAFF.

The chain carries TRBV6-1 and TRBJ2-5; 7 nucleotides line up with TRBD1. TRBJ2-7 matches the DNA end more closely, so the J call is doubtful. CDR3 length: 13 amino acids. The V gene's germline CDR1 is MNHNS and CDR2 SASEGT. CDR3 loop: CASSRDRSYEQYF. Written as DNA, the CDR3 is TGTGCCAGCAGCCGGGACAGATCTTACGAGCAGTACTTC.

The CDR3 nucleotides are TGTGCCAGCAGTACCGGCGGACACGATGGCTACACCTTC. This codes for CASSTGGHDGYTF. The rearrangement joins TRBV28 to TRBJ1-2, with a tentative D call TRBD1 (5 bases). Germline V gene data show CDR1 as MDHEN and CDR2 as SYDVKM. V lost 5 bases to trimming and J lost 6 bases, with 13 bases between them. The CDR3 has 13 residues.

The rearrangement uses TRBV13 and TRBJ2-1; 14 nucleotides line up with TRBD2. Trimming took 2 bases from V and 8 from J; bases not matched to a gene: 8. The germline CDR1 and CDR2 sequences are PRHDT and FYEKMQ (reference sequence). The CDR3 sequence is 17 residues long. The DNA for the CDR3 is TGTGCCAGCAGCTTAAGACTAGCGGGAGGGGTTCACGATGAGCAGTTCTTC. Translating it yields CASSLRLAGGVHDEQFF.

The rearrangement joins TRBV9 to TRBJ1-2; possibly TRBD1 for D (6 bases). The V end lost 1 base, the J end lost 5 bases, and 12 bases lay between the germline ends. The V gene's germline CDR1 is SGDLS and CDR2 YYNGEE. The CDR3 is made up of 14 amino acids. CDR3 sequence: CASSVSRGVYGYTF. CDR3 in DNA: TGTGCCAGCAGCGTATCCAGGGGAGTATATGGCTACACCTTC.

Of note for this clone: At one end, the junction sequence differs from germline, possibly due to a read error. The rearrangement links TRBV7-2 to TRBJ2-3; 10 nucleotides match TRBD2. CDR3 length: 15 residues. The germline V gene encodes CDR1 SGHTA and CDR2 FQGNSA. CDR3 bases: TGTGCCAGCAGATTAGCGGGAGGCGGCACAGATACGCAGTATTTT. As protein: CASRLAGGGTDTQYF.

This clone showed up just a few times. This chain uses TRBV18 with TRBJ2-7; 8 bases align to TRBD1. This CDR3 comprises 14 residues. J gave up 2 bases and V 8 bases, and 8 bases lay outside the gene matches. Germline V gene sequence: CDR1 KGHSH, CDR2 LQKENI. CDR3 sequence reads: CASRLGQGPYEQYF. CDR3 nucleotides: TGTGCCAGCCGACTAGGACAGGGCCCCTACGAGCAGTACTTC.

The CDR3 DNA reads TGTGCCAGCAGTGAAGCCCCGGGACAGGGAGCTGGCTACACCTTC. Protein product: CASSEAPGQGAGYTF. The chain joins TRBV2 to TRBJ1-2, with TRBD1 identical over 9 bases. The germline V gene has CDR1 SNHLY and CDR2 FYNNEI. With V trimmed by 0 bases and J by 7 bases, 6 bases remained unmatched. The CDR3 spans 15 residues.

The chain links TRBV5-5 to TRBJ2-3, with a weak D call TRBD2 (6 bases). Germline V gene data show CDR1 as SGHKS and CDR2 as YYEKEE (reference sequence). The CDR3 length is 14 residues. Trimming removed 0 bases at V and 5 bases at J, with 10 bases between. CDR3 DNA sequence: TGTGCCAGCAGCTTGGTACTAGCCGTAGATACGCAGTATTTT. Amino acids: CASSLVLAVDTQYF.

The chain has TRBV19 and TRBJ2-7; no firm D call. Trimming cost V 6 bases and J 0 bases, with 9 bases left between them. This CDR3 is built from 13 residues. Germline-derived CDR1 and CDR2 are LNHDA and SQIVND (reference sequence). CDR3 sequence (DNA): TGTGCCAGTAGCGAGATAAGCTCCTACGAGCAGTACTTC. It codes for CASSEISSYEQYF.

The V gene is TRBV21-1, the J gene TRBJ2-1; TRBD2, as called in the table, went unchecked against the DNA. TRBV21-1 is a recognized pseudogene. This CDR3 region has 17 residues. The CDR3 reads CASSKVRPLAGPNEQFF. The DNA of the CDR3 is TGTGCCAGCAGCAAAGTACGTCCCCTAGCGGGACCCAATGAGCAGTTCTTC.

The chain joins TRBV7-9 to TRBJ1-3, with a tentative D call TRBD1 (6 bases). Per the germline V gene, CDR1 is SEHNR and CDR2 is FQNEAQ (reference sequence). V was cut by 7 bases and J by 3 bases, with 22 bases left in between. The CDR3 contains 17 residues. The CDR3 loop is CASNYGSTRGYGNTIYF. The CDR3 nucleotides read TGTGCCAGCAATTACGGGTCCACCAGGGGTTATGGAAACACCATATATTTT.

In this sample, this clone turned up once. J is TRBJ2-1 and V is TRBV11-3; 15 bases are a match to TRBD2. Per germline, CDR1 SGHNT and CDR2 YENEEA. This CDR3 contains 15 residues. V trimming: 6 bases; J trimming: 9 bases; junction bases outside the gene matches: 6. The CDR3 reads CASSIGLAGGVEQFF. For the CDR3, the DNA is TGTGCCAGCAGTATCGGACTAGCGGGAGGGGTTGAGCAGTTCTTC.

This chain connects TRBV19 to TRBJ2-1, with D tentatively TRBD2 (5 bases). The CDR3 has 16 residues. V was cut by 1 base and J by 0 bases, with 10 bases left in between. Germline values: CDR1 LNHDA, CDR2 SQIVND (reference sequence). For the CDR3, the DNA is TGTGCCAGTAGTATAGGGAGCGGTAGCTCCTACAATGAGCAGTTCTTC. As protein: CASSIGSGSSYNEQFF.

V and J are TRBV9 and TRBJ2-3, with a possible D match to TRBD2 (6 bases). Germline loops: CDR1 SGDLS, CDR2 YYNGEE. V was clipped by 4 bases and J by 3 bases, with 18 bases between them. The CDR3 sequence is 16 residues long. This chain's CDR3 is CASSPDEGRWTDTQYF. The CDR3 DNA reads TGTGCCAGCAGCCCCGACGAGGGGAGGTGGACAGATACGCAGTATTTT.

The J gene is TRBJ1-1, the V gene TRBV19; D not certain. The CDR3 is 14 residues long. The germline CDR1 and CDR2 sequences are LNHDA and SQIVND (reference sequence). V lost 7 bases to trimming and J lost 1 base, with 13 bases between them. The CDR3 DNA sequence: TGTGCCAGTAACCGAGGAGTGGAGAACACTGAAGCTTTCTTT. This codes for CASNRGVENTEAFF.

The chain uses TRBV5-1 and TRBJ2-3; D is unclear. Looked up from germline, CDR1 is SGHRS and CDR2 is YFSETQ. The CDR3 loop spans 15 amino acids. The ends were cut back, 1 base at V and 3 bases at J, with 12 bases in the middle. Here the CDR3 reads CASSLQGQRTDTQYF. The CDR3 nucleotides read TGCGCCAGCAGCTTGCAAGGCCAGAGGACAGATACGCAGTATTTT.

This clone was counted once. The chain links TRBV19 to TRBJ2-3, with D tentatively TRBD2 (7 bases). V dropped 6 bases and J dropped 3 bases, with 16 bases sitting between them. The CDR3 contains 15 residues. Looked up from germline, CDR1 is LNHDA and CDR2 is SQIVND (reference sequence). This CDR3 is CASRVRGAGTDTQYF. In DNA, the CDR3 is TGTGCCAGTAGGGTTCGGGGGGCGGGAACAGATACGCAGTATTTT.

This chain joins TRBV29-1 and TRBJ2-1; 7 bases map to TRBD1. The CDR3 has 15 residues. Germline CDR1 SQVTM, CDR2 ANQGSEA. V lost 6 bases to trimming and J lost 0 bases; unmatched junction nucleotides: 8. CDR3 residues: CSVSKGARSYNEQFF. CDR3 bases: TGCAGCGTGTCCAAGGGGGCACGCTCCTACAATGAGCAGTTCTTC.

The chain uses TRBV27 and TRBJ2-7, with TRBD2 identical over 13 bases. The V gene's germline CDR1 is MNHEY and CDR2 SMNVEV (reference sequence). Trimming took 1 base from V and 6 from J; bases not matched to a gene: 12. This CDR3 contains 18 residues. The CDR3 bases are TGTGCCAGCAGTTTATACCGTCTTACCGGGACTAGCGGGGTCGAGCAGTACTTC. It yields the protein CASSLYRLTGTSGVEQYF.

The table lists this clone with a few counts. The V and J genes are TRBV28 and TRBJ2-3; D gene uncertain. CDR3 length: 13 amino acids. Germline V gene data show CDR1 as MDHEN and CDR2 as SYDVKM. Between the trimmed V and J ends, which lost 5 bases and 2 bases, there was a span of 8 bases. The DNA of the CDR3 is TGTGCCAGCAGTACCCCTAACACAGATACGCAGTATTTT. Its protein product is CASSTPNTDTQYF.

A few counts support this clone. This chain connects TRBV19 to TRBJ2-2; possibly TRBD1 for D (6 bases). The CDR3 is 14 amino acids. V lost 5 bases and J lost 4, with 11 bases in between. Germline V gene lookup returns CDR1 LNHDA and CDR2 SQIVND (reference sequence). CDR3 in DNA: TGTGCCAGTAGTCCCGACAGGTCCACCGGGGAGCTGTTTTTT. Amino acids: CASSPDRSTGELFF.

The chain recombines TRBV6-5 with TRBJ1-2, with 10 bases matching TRBD1. There are 14 residues in the CDR3. The V gene's germline CDR1 is MNHEY and CDR2 SVGAGI. Trimming cost V 6 bases and J 3 bases; bases outside gene matches: 4. CDR3 sequence: CASSRDRGDYGYTF. CDR3 DNA: TGTGCCAGCAGCAGGGACAGGGGTGACTATGGCTACACCTTC.

This clone was seen once. The rearrangement joins TRBV7-3 to TRBJ2-2; tentative D call: TRBD2 (5 bases). The germline V gene has CDR1 SGHTA and CDR2 FQGTGA. V lost 5 bases and J 5 bases, leaving 21 bases between the germline ends. The CDR3 has 17 residues. The CDR3 spells CASSPQAAGMWTGELFF. The CDR3 DNA reads as TGTGCCAGCAGCCCGCAAGCAGCCGGGATGTGGACCGGGGAGCTGTTTTTT.